This T cell receptor (beta chain) comes out of a study of patients and donors after allogeneic stem cell transplantation. TCRdb ran MiXCR on the RT-PCR reads and lists one entry per CDR3 protein. The sample records under 200,000 distinct CDR3 sequences, roughly 31% being singletons. CDR3 size: 15 residues. The germline gives CDR1 ENHRY, CDR2 SYGVKD. V was clipped by 6 bases and J by 8 bases; unmatched bases: 10. The chain has TRBV10-3 and TRBJ1-3, with TRBD1 matching over 10 bases. The receptor comes from a human donor who was either an allogeneic HSCT recipient or a stem cell or donor lymphocyte infusion donor (not recorded which). It is not recorded whose cells these are; they may come from a transplant donor. The sequenced sample consisted of blood, either unsorted or a sorted T cell fraction (not recorded which). Written as DNA, the CDR3 is TGTGCCATCAGCCCCGGGACAGGGGACCGACACACCATATATTTT. Amino acid sequence: CAISPGTGDRHTIYF.